This T cell receptor beta chain is from a study of CD8+ T cells in alopecia areata. Study conclusions and caveats: For baseline CD8+ expansion, any link to response stays uncertain with one nonresponder. Mice showed clearer TCR sharing than patients did, a gap that was possibly HLA-related.

The treatment denotes: oral pan-JAK inhibitor, 5-10 mg twice daily. Separation by sorting yielded CD4+ and CD8+ T cells from PBMCs. As the sequencing template, cDNA was produced by extracting RNA and reverse transcribing it. The method was immunoSEQ multiplex PCR; TCRdb's version includes in-frame clones alone and lacks a portion of them. The profile shows approximately 110,000 clones, 50% to 65% of them singletons. This CDR3 comprises 15 residues. The V end lost 6 bases, the J end lost 5 bases, and 19 bases lay between the germline ends. The germline gives CDR1 ENHRY, CDR2 SYGVKD. This clone has just one count. Its antigen is still unknown.

The V gene is TRBV10-3, the J gene TRBJ2-5; a weak D match, TRBD2 (6 bases). This specimen was CD4+ T cells sorted from blood, taken at week 24, from a patient treated with tofacitinib. The receptor was isolated from a human donor with alopecia areata. The CDR3 spells CAISPSGGHRETQYF. DNA for the CDR3: TGTGCCATCAGCCCCTCAGGAGGGCATCGGGAGACCCAGTACTTC.